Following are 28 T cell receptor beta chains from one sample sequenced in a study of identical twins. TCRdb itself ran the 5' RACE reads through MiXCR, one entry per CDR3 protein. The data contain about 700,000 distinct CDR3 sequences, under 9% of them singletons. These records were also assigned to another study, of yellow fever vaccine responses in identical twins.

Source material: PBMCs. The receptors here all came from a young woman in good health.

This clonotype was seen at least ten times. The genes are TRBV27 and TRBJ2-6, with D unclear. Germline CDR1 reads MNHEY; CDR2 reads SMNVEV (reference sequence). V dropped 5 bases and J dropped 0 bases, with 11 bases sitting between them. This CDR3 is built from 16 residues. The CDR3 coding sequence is TGTGCCAGCAGTCTAGACGGCCGCTCTGGGGCCAACGTCCTGACTTTC. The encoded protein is CASSLDGRSGANVLTF.

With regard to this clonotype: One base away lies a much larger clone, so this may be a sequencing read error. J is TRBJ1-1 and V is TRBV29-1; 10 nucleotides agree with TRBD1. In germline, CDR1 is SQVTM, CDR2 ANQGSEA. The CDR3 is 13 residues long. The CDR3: CTGGQGRNSEAFF. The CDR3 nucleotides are TGCACCGGGGGACAGGGGAGAAACTCTGAAGCTTTCTTT. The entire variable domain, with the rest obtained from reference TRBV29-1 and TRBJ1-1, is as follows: SAVISQKPSRDICQRGTSLTIQCQVDSQVTMMFWYRQQPGQSLTLIATANQGSEATYESGFVIDKFPISRPNLTFSTLTVSNMSPEDSSIYLCTGGQGRNSEAFFGQGTRLTVV.

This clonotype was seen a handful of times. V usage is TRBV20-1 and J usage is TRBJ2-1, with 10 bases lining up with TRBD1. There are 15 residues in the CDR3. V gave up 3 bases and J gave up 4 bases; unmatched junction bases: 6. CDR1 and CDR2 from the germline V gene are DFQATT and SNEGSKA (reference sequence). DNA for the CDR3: TGCAGTGCTAGCTCCCGACAGGGGGCTTACAATGAGCAGTTCTTC. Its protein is CSASSRQGAYNEQFF.

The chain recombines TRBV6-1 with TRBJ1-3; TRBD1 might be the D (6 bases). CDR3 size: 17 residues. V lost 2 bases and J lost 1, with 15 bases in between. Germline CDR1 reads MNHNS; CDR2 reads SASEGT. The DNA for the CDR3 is TGTGCCAGCAGTGAAAAGCTGCTGGGGGCGTCTGGAAACACCATATATTTT. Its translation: CASSEKLLGASGNTIYF.

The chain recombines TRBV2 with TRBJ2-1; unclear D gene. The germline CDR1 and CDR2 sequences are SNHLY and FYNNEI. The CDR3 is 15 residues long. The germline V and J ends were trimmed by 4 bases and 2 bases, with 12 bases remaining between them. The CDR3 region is CASSVTLMAYNEQFF. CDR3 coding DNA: TGTGCCAGCAGTGTCACCCTAATGGCCTACAATGAGCAGTTCTTC.

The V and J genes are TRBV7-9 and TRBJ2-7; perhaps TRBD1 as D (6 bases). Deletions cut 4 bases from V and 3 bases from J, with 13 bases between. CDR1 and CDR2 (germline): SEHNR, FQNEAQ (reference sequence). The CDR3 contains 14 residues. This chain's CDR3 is CASSSSGQNYEQYF. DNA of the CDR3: TGTGCCAGCAGCTCATCCGGACAGAACTACGAGCAGTACTTC.

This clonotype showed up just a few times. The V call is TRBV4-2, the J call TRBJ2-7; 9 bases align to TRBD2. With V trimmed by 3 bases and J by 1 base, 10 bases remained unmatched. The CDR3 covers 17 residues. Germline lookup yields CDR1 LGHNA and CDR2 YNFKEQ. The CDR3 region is CASSQVAGVSPSYEQYF. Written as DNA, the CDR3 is TGTGCCAGCAGCCAGGTAGCGGGGGTTTCCCCATCCTACGAGCAGTACTTC.

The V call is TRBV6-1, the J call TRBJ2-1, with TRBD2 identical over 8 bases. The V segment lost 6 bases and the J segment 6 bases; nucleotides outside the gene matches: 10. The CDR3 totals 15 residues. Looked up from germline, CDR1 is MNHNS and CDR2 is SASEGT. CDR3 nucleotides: TGTGCCAGCAGCCCCATAGCGGGACAATTCAATGAGCAGTTCTTC. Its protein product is CASSPIAGQFNEQFF.

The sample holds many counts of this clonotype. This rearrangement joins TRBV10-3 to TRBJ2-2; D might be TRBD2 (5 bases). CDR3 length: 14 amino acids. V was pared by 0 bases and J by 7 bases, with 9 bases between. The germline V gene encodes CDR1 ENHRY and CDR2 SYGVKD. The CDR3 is CAISESAGVGELFF. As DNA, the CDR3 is TGTGCCATCAGTGAGTCGGCCGGGGTCGGGGAGCTGTTTTTT.

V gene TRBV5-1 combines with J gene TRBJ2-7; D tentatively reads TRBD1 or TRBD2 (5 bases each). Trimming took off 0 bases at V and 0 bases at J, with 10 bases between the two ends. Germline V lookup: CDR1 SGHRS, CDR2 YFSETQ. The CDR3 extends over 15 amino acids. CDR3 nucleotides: TGCGCCAGCAGCTTGGTGGGGGAAGGCTCCTACGAGCAGTACTTC. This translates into CASSLVGEGSYEQYF.

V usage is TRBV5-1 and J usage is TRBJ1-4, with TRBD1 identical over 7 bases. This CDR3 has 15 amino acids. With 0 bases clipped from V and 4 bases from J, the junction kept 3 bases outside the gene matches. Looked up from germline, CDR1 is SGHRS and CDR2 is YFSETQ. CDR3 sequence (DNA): TGCGCCAGCAGCTTGGAAGGGGGCGTTAATGAAAAACTGTTTTTT. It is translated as CASSLEGGVNEKLFF.

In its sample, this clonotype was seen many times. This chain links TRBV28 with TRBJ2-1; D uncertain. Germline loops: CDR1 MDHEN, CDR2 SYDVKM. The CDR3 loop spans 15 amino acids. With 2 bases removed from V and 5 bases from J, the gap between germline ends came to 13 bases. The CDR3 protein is CASSLPPWTDNEQFF. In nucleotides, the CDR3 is TGTGCCAGCAGTTTACCGCCTTGGACGGACAATGAGCAGTTCTTC.

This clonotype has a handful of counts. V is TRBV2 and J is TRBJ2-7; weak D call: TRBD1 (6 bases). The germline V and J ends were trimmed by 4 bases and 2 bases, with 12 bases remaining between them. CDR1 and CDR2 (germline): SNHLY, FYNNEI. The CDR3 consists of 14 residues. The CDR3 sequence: CASSAGVPTYEQYF. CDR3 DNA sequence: TGTGCCAGCAGTGCAGGGGTTCCTACCTACGAGCAGTACTTC.

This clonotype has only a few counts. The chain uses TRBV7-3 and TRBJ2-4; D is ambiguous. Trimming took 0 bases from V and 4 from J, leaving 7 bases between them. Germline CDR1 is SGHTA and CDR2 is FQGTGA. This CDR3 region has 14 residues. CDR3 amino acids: CASSLTGEKNIQYF. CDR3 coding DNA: TGTGCCAGCAGCTTAACTGGGGAAAAAAACATTCAGTACTTC.

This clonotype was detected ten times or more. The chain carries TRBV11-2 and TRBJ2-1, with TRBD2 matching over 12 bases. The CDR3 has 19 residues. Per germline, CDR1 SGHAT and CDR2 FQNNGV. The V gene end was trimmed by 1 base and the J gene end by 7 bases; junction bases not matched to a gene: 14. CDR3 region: CASSLVRLAGGLRGNEQFF. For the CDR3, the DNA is TGTGCCAGCAGCTTAGTTCGGCTAGCGGGAGGGCTTCGTGGTAATGAGCAGTTCTTC.

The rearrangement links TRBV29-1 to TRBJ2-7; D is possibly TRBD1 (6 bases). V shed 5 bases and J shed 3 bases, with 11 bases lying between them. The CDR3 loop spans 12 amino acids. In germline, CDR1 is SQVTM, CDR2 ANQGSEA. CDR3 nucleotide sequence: TGCAGCGTTCGCCGGGACAACTACGAGCAGTACTTC. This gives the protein CSVRRDNYEQYF.

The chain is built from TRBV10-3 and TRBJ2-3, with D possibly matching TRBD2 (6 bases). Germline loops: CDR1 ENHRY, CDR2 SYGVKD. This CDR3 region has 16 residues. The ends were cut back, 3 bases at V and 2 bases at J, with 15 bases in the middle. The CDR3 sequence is CAISEYASANTDTQYF. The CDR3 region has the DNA TGTGCCATCAGTGAATACGCTAGCGCGAACACAGATACGCAGTATTTT.

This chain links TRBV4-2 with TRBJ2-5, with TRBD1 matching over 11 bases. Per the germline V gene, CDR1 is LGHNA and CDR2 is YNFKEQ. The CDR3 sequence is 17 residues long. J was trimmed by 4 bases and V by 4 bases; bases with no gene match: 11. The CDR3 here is CASSPRQGQGGIETQYF. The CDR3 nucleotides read TGTGCCAGCAGCCCTCGCCAGGGACAGGGGGGTATAGAGACCCAGTACTTC.

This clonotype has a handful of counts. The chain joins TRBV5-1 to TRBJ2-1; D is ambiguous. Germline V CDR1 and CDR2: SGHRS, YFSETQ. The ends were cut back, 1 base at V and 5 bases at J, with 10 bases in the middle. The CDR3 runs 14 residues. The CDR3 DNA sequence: TGCGCCAGCAGCTTGCTCCTTTTAGACAATGAGCAGTTCTTC. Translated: CASSLLLLDNEQFF.

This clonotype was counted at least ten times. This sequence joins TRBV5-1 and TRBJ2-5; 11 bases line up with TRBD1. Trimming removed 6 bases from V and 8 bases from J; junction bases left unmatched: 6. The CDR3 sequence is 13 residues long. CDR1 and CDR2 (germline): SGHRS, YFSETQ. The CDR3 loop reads CASKVGQGETQYF. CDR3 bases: TGCGCCAGCAAGGTGGGACAGGGGGAAACCCAGTACTTC. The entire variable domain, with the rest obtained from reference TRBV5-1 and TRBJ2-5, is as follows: KAGVTQTPRYLIKTRGQQVTLSCSPISGHRSVSWYQQTPGQGLQFLFEYFSETQRNKGNFPGRFSGRQFSNSRSEMNVSTLELGDSALYLCASKVGQGETQYFGPGTRLLVL.

CDR3 amino acids: CASSFDPTGELFF. CDR3 DNA sequence: TGTGCCAGCAGTTTCGATCCTACCGGGGAGCTGTTTTTT. The V call is TRBV6-5, the J call TRBJ2-2; D call uncertain. With 4 bases removed from V and 5 bases from J, the gap between germline ends came to 8 bases. This CDR3 contains 13 residues. CDR1 is MNHEY and CDR2 is SVGAGI in the germline V gene.

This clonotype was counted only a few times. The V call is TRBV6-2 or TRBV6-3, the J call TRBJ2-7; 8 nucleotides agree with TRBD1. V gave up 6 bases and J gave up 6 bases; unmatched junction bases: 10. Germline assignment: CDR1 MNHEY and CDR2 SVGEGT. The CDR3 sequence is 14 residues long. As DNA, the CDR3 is TGTGCCAGCAGCTACGGGACAGGTCTTTCCGAGCAGTACTTC. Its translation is CASSYGTGLSEQYF.

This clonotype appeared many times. CDR3 in amino acids: CASSFGRTNTEAFF. The CDR3 region has the DNA TGTGCCAGCAGCTTCGGACGGACGAACACTGAAGCTTTCTTT. This chain connects TRBV14 to TRBJ1-1, with no clear D. In germline, CDR1 is SGHDN, CDR2 FVKESK. This CDR3 has 14 amino acids. The V end was cut by 5 bases, the J end by 1 base, with 11 bases between.

CDR3: CASSPQTSGGGDTQYF. The CDR3 DNA reads as TGTGCCAGCAGCCCCCAGACTAGCGGGGGGGGGGATACGCAGTATTTT. The V gene is TRBV21-1, the J gene TRBJ2-3; no DNA check was done on the table's D call, TRBD2. TRBV21-1 is a pseudogene locus. The CDR3 sequence is 16 residues long.

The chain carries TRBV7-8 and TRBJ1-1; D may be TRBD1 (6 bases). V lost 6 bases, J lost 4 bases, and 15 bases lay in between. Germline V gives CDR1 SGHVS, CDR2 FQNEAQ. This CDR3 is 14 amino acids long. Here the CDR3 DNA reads TGTGCCAGCAGAACGAATAAAGGGGGCACTGAAGCTTTCTTT. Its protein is CASRTNKGGTEAFF. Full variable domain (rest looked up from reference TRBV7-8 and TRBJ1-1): GAGVSQSPRYKVAKRGQDVALRCDPISGHVSLFWYQQALGQGPEFLTYFQNEAQLDKSGLPSDRFFAERPEGSVSTLKIQRTQQEDSAVYLCASRTNKGGTEAFFGQGTRLTVV.

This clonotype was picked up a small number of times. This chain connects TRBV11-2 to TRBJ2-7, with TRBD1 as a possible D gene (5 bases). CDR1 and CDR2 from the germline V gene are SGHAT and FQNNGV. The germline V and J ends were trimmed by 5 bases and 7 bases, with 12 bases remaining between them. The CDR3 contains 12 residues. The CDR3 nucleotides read TGTGCCAGCAGCCCGATCCAGGGTGAGCAGTACTTC. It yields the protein CASSPIQGEQYF.

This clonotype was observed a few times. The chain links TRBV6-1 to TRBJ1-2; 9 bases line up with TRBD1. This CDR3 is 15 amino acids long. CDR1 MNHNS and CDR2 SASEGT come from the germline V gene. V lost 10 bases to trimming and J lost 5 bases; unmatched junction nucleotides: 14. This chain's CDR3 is CATTGTGLHFYGYTF. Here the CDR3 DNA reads TGTGCCACGACCGGGACAGGGCTCCATTTTTATGGCTACACCTTC.

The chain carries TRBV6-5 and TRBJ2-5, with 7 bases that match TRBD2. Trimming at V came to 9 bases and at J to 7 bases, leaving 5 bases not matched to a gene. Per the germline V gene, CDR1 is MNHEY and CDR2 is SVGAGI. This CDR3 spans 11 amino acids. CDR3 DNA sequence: TGTGCCAGTGGGGGGGTCGGGACCCAGTACTTC. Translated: CASGGVGTQYF.